The 26 T cell receptor beta chains below come from one sample, sequenced in a study of T cell changes during pregnancy in multiple sclerosis. The assay was immunoSEQ multiplex PCR, and TCRdb's table has in-frame clones only and misses some. This sample has 93,000 or so clones, with almost 95% found just once. The starting material was peripheral blood, obtained after pregnancy. These receptors all come from a female donor with multiple sclerosis, enrolled in a pregnancy study.

V and J are TRBV6-1 and TRBJ2-2; maybe TRBD2 (6 bases). V lost 4 bases to trimming and J lost 1 base, with 10 bases between them. The CDR3 has 15 amino acids. The V gene's germline CDR1 is MNHNS and CDR2 SASEGT. CDR3 amino acids: CASSGWGENTGELFF. The CDR3 nucleotides are TGTGCCAGCAGTGGATGGGGGGAGAACACCGGGGAGCTGTTTTTT.

The CDR3 sequence is CASSVGQGGSPLHF. The CDR3 bases are TGTGCCAGCAGCGTCGGACAGGGTGGTTCACCCCTCCACTTT. This chain joins TRBV9 and TRBJ1-6, with TRBD1 identical over 8 bases. The V gene end was trimmed by 2 bases and the J gene end by 9 bases; junction bases not matched to a gene: 4. This CDR3 has 14 residues. The germline CDR1 and CDR2 sequences are SGDLS and YYNGEE.

The rearrangement links TRBV10-3 to TRBJ2-7; perhaps TRBD2 as D (5 bases). The CDR3 consists of 13 residues. Trimming took off 9 bases at V and 1 base at J, with 13 bases between the two ends. Germline V gene lookup returns CDR1 ENHRY and CDR2 SYGVKD. For the CDR3, the DNA is TGTGCCATTAAGGGAGACTGGTCCTACGAGCAGTACTTC. Its translation: CAIKGDWSYEQYF.

This chain uses TRBV4-3 with TRBJ2-5; 13 positions agree with TRBD2. The CDR3 is 14 residues long. With V trimmed by 3 bases and J by 11 bases, 6 bases remained unmatched. Germline V gene lookup returns CDR1 LGHNA and CDR2 YSLEER. CDR3 residues: CASSQTSGGSNQYF. The CDR3 DNA is TGCGCCAGCAGCCAGACTAGCGGGGGGTCAAATCAGTACTTC.

This clone was seen a single time. J is TRBJ2-1 and V is TRBV5-1; a possible D gene is TRBD2 (6 bases). This CDR3 has 15 amino acids. Germline assignment: CDR1 SGHRS and CDR2 YFSETQ. Trimming took 4 bases from V and 1 from J, leaving 12 bases between them. CDR3 sequence reads: CASSPGTFSYNEQFF. The CDR3 nucleotides read TGCGCCAGCAGCCCGGGGACTTTTTCCTACAATGAGCAGTTCTTC.

This clone appeared once. The chain has TRBV4-1 and TRBJ2-1; maybe TRBD1 (6 bases). Germline loops: CDR1 MGHRA, CDR2 YSYEKL. V gave up 2 bases and J gave up 0 bases, with 11 bases separating them. The CDR3 has 16 amino acids. The CDR3 sequence is CASSQTGLGSYNEQFF. For the CDR3, the DNA is TGCGCCAGCAGCCAAACAGGGTTGGGCTCCTACAATGAGCAGTTCTTC.

V gene TRBV5-4 combines with J gene TRBJ2-3, with D unresolved. The CDR3 consists of 13 residues. The ends were cut back, 4 bases at V and 0 bases at J, with 6 bases in the middle. Germline CDR1 SGHNT, CDR2 YYREEE (reference sequence). The CDR3 DNA is TGTGCCAGCAGCCCTACTAGCACAGATACGCAGTATTTT. It translates to CASSPTSTDTQYF. Using reference TRBV5-4 and TRBJ2-3 for the parts outside the CDR3, the full variable domain is ETGVTQSPTHLIKTRGQQVTLRCSSQSGHNTVSWYQQALGQGPQFIFQYYREEENGRGNFPPRFSGLQFPNYSSELNVNALELDDSALYLCASSPTSTDTQYFGPGTRLTVL.

This rearrangement joins TRBV28 to TRBJ1-5, with 12 bases aligning to TRBD1. The germline CDR1 and CDR2 sequences are MDHEN and SYDVKM. Germline trimming cut 8 bases from V and 6 bases from J; bases unmatched to any gene: 5. This CDR3 contains 14 residues. CDR3 in DNA: TGTGCCAGCGCCGGGACAGGGGGCTTTCAGCCCCAGCATTTT. Translation: CASAGTGGFQPQHF.

V is TRBV4-2 and J is TRBJ1-2; possibly TRBD1 for D (6 bases). V lost 0 bases, J lost 5 bases, and 10 bases lay in between. Germline values: CDR1 LGHNA, CDR2 YNFKEQ. The CDR3 is 14 residues long. The CDR3 region has the DNA TGTGCCAGCAGCCAAGAGGGGGGGCCGTATGGCTACACCTTC. Its protein is CASSQEGGPYGYTF.

The V gene is TRBV4-3, the J gene TRBJ1-2; D unclear. V lost 2 bases and J lost 5, with 12 bases in between. The CDR3 length is 14 residues. Germline V gives CDR1 LGHNA, CDR2 YSLEER. The CDR3 sequence is CASSQQTPSYGYTF. CDR3 sequence (DNA): TGCGCCAGCAGCCAACAGACTCCATCGTATGGCTACACCTTC.

V usage is TRBV5-1 and J usage is TRBJ1-1; TRBD1 agrees at 8 bases. The J segment lost 0 bases and the V segment lost 0 bases, leaving 4 bases of the junction unmatched. Germline assignment: CDR1 SGHRS and CDR2 YFSETQ. This CDR3 comprises 16 residues. Here the CDR3 DNA reads TGCGCCAGCAGCTTGGTGCCGGGACAGGTGAACACTGAAGCTTTCTTT. Translation: CASSLVPGQVNTEAFF.

This clone has only one observation. V gene TRBV6-5 combines with J gene TRBJ2-7, with 7 bases aligning to TRBD1. The J segment lost 3 bases and the V segment lost 6 bases, leaving 5 bases of the junction unmatched. This CDR3 has 13 amino acids. Per germline, CDR1 MNHEY and CDR2 SVGAGI. The CDR3 bases are TGTGCCAGCAGCTCGGGACAGATCTACGAGCAGTACTTC. The encoded protein is CASSSGQIYEQYF.

The rearrangement joins TRBV19 to TRBJ1-6, with 8 nucleotides matching TRBD1. Germline values: CDR1 LNHDA, CDR2 SQIVND (reference sequence). The length of the CDR3 is 15 residues. Trimming at V came to 1 base and at J to 8 bases, leaving 4 bases not matched to a gene. Written as DNA, the CDR3 is TGTGCCAGTAGTATAGCAGGACAGGGTGATTCACCCCTCCACTTT. Protein: CASSIAGQGDSPLHF.

The chain couples TRBV10-3 to TRBJ2-1, with D perhaps matching TRBD1 (6 bases). Trimming pared 4 bases from V and 1 base from J, leaving 17 bases between. The germline V gene has CDR1 ENHRY and CDR2 SYGVKD. This CDR3 spans 17 amino acids. CDR3 loop: CAISVGQGPPSYNEQFF. For the CDR3, the DNA is TGTGCCATCAGTGTAGGCCAGGGGCCTCCTTCCTACAATGAGCAGTTCTTC.

The rearrangement links TRBV29-1 to TRBJ2-1; 8 nucleotides match TRBD2. Germline CDR1 and CDR2: SQVTM and ANQGSEA. The CDR3 loop spans 15 amino acids. V was clipped by 7 bases and J by 0 bases; unmatched bases: 8. The CDR3 reads CSAKLAAVSYNEQFF. CDR3 in DNA: TGCAGCGCCAAACTAGCGGCCGTCTCCTACAATGAGCAGTTCTTC.

A single count supports this clone. CDR3: CASSYSMGAGTEAFF. The DNA for the CDR3 is TGTGCCAGCAGTTACTCGATGGGGGCCGGCACTGAAGCTTTCTTT. The chain has TRBV6-6 and TRBJ1-1; D may be TRBD1 (6 bases). V was pared by 0 bases and J by 4 bases, with 12 bases between. The CDR3 is 15 amino acids. CDR1 and CDR2 (germline): MNHNY, SVGAGI (reference sequence).

The chain is built from TRBV7-2 and TRBJ2-6, with a weak D call TRBD2 (6 bases). The germline V gene has CDR1 SGHTA and CDR2 FQGNSA. The V end was cut by 0 bases, the J end by 0 bases, with 12 bases between. The CDR3 has 18 residues. CDR3 nucleotide sequence: TGTGCCAGCAGCTTAGCACGGGGGTTCGGCTCTGGGGCCAACGTCCTGACTTTC. It specifies CASSLARGFGSGANVLTF.

The chain combines TRBV6-6 with TRBJ2-1, with D unresolved. Germline V gene sequence: CDR1 MNHNY, CDR2 SVGAGI (reference sequence). This CDR3 region has 13 residues. The ends were cut back, 6 bases at V and 7 bases at J, with 13 bases in the middle. CDR3 nucleotides: TGTGCCAGCAGCCTCGCCAGCGAGAATGAGCAGTTCTTC. Amino acid sequence: CASSLASENEQFF.

On this clone itself: Other DNA variants within this sample encode the same CDR3. V and J are TRBV19 and TRBJ1-5; D is possibly TRBD1 (5 bases). Germline assignment: CDR1 LNHDA and CDR2 SQIVND (reference sequence). V was clipped by 1 base and J by 4 bases, with 11 bases between them. This CDR3 comprises 15 residues. CDR3 amino acids: CASSIGQGGNQPQHF. Here the CDR3 DNA reads TGTGCCAGTAGTATAGGGCAGGGTGGAAATCAGCCCCAGCATTTT.

The chain recombines TRBV9 with TRBJ2-3; no definite D call. V lost 3 bases to trimming and J lost 1 base, with 12 bases between them. CDR1 and CDR2 (germline): SGDLS, YYNGEE. This CDR3 region has 15 residues. Here the CDR3 DNA reads TGTGCCAGCAGCGACGGCAGTGGGCGCACAGATACGCAGTATTTT. It yields the protein CASSDGSGRTDTQYF.

In DNA form, the CDR3 reads TGTGCCAGCAGCTTCCCCCGGGGGGAGGGGGTGGGGCGCACAGATACGCAGTATTTT. It codes for CASSFPRGEGVGRTDTQYF. V usage is TRBV7-2 and J usage is TRBJ2-3, with D possibly matching TRBD2 (7 bases). The CDR3 spans 19 residues. The ends were cut back, 3 bases at V and 1 base at J, with 23 bases in the middle. The germline CDR1 and CDR2 sequences are SGHTA and FQGNSA. Full variable domain (missing parts from reference TRBV7-2 and TRBJ2-3): GAGVSQSPSNKVTEKGKDVELRCDPISGHTALYWYRQSLGQGLEFLIYFQGNSAPDKSGLPSDRFSAERTGGSVSTLTIQRTQQEDSAVYLCASSFPRGEGVGRTDTQYFGPGTRLTVL.

This chain connects TRBV29-1 to TRBJ2-3; TRBD2 aligns across 11 bases. Germline loops: CDR1 SQVTM, CDR2 ANQGSEA. V lost 5 bases, J lost 2 bases, and 9 bases stayed unmatched. The CDR3 length is 16 residues. The CDR3 region is CSVWNVAGGNTDTQYF. The CDR3 nucleotides are TGCAGCGTTTGGAACGTAGCGGGAGGGAACACAGATACGCAGTATTTT.

The V call is TRBV5-1, the J call TRBJ2-7; the match to TRBD2 covers 11 bases. CDR3 length equals 15 residues. Germline CDR1 and CDR2: SGHRS and YFSETQ. After removal of 4 bases from V and 6 bases from J, the junction contained 9 bases not matched to a gene. CDR3 DNA sequence: TGCGCCAGCAGCCAAAATAGCGGGGGGGCCGTCGAGCAGTACTTC. Its translation is CASSQNSGGAVEQYF.

The V gene is TRBV7-6, the J gene TRBJ2-4, with D possibly being TRBD2 (6 bases). Trimming shortened V by 4 bases and J by 5 bases, and 18 bases separated the two germline ends. The CDR3 sequence is 16 residues long. Germline loops: CDR1 SGHVS, CDR2 FNYEAQ. The chain's CDR3 is CASSSHPRGRENIQYF. The CDR3, as DNA: TGTGCCAGCAGCTCCCACCCCCGGGGGAGAGAAAACATTCAGTACTTC.

The chain employs TRBV5-4 and TRBJ2-7; the D gene is possibly TRBD1 (6 bases). Deletions cut 4 bases from V and 6 bases from J, with 14 bases between. The CDR3 loop spans 13 amino acids. Germline assignment: CDR1 SGHNT and CDR2 YYREEE (reference sequence). The CDR3 spells CASSKQGSTEQYF. The CDR3 nucleotides read TGTGCCAGCAGCAAGCAGGGGTCAACCGAGCAGTACTTC. The full variable domain, its missing parts supplied by reference TRBV5-4 and TRBJ2-7, is ETGVTQSPTHLIKTRGQQVTLRCSSQSGHNTVSWYQQALGQGPQFIFQYYREEENGRGNFPPRFSGLQFPNYSSELNVNALELDDSALYLCASSKQGSTEQYFGPGTRLTVT.

CDR3 coding DNA: TGTGCCAGCAGCTTACGTGCGGACAGGGGGCGAGAGACCCAGTACTTC. Its protein is CASSLRADRGRETQYF. The chain carries TRBV7-9 and TRBJ2-5; 11 bases match TRBD1. The J segment lost 4 bases and the V segment lost 2 bases, leaving 6 bases of the junction unmatched. This CDR3 is built from 16 residues. The germline gives CDR1 SEHNR, CDR2 FQNEAQ (reference sequence).